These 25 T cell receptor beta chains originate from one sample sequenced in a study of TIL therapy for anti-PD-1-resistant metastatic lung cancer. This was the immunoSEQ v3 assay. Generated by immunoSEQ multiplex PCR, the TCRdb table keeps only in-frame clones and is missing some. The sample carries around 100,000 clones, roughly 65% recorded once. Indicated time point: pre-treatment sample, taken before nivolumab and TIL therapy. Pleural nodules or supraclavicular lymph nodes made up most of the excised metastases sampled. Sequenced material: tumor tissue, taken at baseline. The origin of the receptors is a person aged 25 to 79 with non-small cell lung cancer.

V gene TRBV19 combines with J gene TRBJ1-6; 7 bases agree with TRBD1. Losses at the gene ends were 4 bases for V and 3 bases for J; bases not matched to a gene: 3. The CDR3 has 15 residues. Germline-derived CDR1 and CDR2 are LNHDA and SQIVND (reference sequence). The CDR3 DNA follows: TGTGCCAGTAGTAGGGGACAGTTCTATAATTCACCCCTCCACTTT. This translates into CASSRGQFYNSPLHF.

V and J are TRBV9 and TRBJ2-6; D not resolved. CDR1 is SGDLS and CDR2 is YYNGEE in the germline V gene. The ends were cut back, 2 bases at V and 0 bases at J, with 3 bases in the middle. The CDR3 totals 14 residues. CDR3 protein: CASSVPSGANVLTF. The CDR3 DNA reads TGTGCCAGCAGCGTTCCCTCTGGGGCCAACGTCCTGACTTTC.

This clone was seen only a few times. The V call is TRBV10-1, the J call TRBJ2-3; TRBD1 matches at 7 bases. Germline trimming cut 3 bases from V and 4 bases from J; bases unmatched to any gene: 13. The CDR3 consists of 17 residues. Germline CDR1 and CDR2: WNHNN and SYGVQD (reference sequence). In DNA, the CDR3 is TGCGCCAGCAGTGATCGGGGAACAGGGGTTAATCCAGATACGCAGTATTTT. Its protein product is CASSDRGTGVNPDTQYF.

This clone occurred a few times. The CDR3 here is CASSFRQVRQPQHF. The CDR3 nucleotides read TGTGCCAGCAGCTTTCGGCAGGTTCGACAGCCCCAGCATTTT. The V call is TRBV7-2, the J call TRBJ1-5; no reliable D call. There are 14 residues in the CDR3. V dropped 3 bases and J dropped 7 bases, with 13 bases sitting between them. The germline V gene has CDR1 SGHTA and CDR2 FQGNSA.

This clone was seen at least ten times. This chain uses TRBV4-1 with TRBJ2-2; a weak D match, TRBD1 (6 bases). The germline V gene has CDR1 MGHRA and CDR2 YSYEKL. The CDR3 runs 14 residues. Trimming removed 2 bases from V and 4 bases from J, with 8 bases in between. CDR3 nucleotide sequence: TGCGCCAGCAGCCAACGGACAGCCACCGGGGAGCTGTTTTTT. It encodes CASSQRTATGELFF.

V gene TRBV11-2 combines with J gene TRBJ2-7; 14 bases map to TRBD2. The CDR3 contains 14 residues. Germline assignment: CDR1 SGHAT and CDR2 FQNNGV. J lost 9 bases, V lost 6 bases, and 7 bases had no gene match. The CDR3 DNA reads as TGTGCCAGCAGGCAGGGACTAGCGGGAGCATGGCAGTACTTC. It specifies CASRQGLAGAWQYF. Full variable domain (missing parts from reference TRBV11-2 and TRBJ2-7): EAGVAQSPRYKIIEKRQSVAFWCNPISGHATLYWYQQILGQGPKLLIQFQNNGVVDDSQLPKDRFSAERLKGVDSTLKIQPAKLEDSAVYLCASRQGLAGAWQYFGPGTRLTVT.

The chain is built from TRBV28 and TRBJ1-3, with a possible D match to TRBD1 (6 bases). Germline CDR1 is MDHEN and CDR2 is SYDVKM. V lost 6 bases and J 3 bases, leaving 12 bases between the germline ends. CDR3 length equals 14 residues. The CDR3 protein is CASSQTGNGNTIYF. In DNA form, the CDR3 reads TGTGCCAGCAGCCAAACAGGGAATGGAAACACCATATATTTT.

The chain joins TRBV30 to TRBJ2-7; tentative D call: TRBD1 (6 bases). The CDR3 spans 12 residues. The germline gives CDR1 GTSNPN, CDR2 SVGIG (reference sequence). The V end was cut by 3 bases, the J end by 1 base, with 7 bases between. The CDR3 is CAWRDSSYEQYF. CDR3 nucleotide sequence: TGTGCCTGGAGGGACAGTTCCTACGAGCAGTACTTC.

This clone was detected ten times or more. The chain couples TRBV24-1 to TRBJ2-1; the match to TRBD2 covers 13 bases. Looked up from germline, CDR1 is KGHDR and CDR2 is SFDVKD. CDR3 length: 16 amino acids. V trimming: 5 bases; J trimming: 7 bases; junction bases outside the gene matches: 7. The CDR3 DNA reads TGTGCCACCAGTGCACCGGGACTAGCGGGATCGAATGAGCAGTTCTTC. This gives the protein CATSAPGLAGSNEQFF.

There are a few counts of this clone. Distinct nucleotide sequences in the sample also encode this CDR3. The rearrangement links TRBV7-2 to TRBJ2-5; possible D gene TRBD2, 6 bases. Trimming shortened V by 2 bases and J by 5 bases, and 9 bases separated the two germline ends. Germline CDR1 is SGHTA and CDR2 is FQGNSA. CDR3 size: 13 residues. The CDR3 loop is CASSLPGEETQYF. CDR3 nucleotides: TGTGCCAGCAGCTTACCGGGGGAGGAGACCCAGTACTTC.

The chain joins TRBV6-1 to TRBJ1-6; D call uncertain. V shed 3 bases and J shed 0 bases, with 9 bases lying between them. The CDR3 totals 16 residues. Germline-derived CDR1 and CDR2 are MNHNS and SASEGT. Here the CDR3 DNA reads TGTGCCAGCAGTGAGAGTGCGAGCTCCTATAATTCACCCCTCCACTTT. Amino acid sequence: CASSESASSYNSPLHF.

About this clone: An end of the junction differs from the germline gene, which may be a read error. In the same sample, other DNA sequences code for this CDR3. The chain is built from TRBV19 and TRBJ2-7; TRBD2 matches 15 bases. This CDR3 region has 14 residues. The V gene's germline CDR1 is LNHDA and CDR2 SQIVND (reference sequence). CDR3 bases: TGTGCCAGTGCCAGGACTAGCGGGGGGGCCGAGCAATACTTC. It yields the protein CASARTSGGAEQYF.

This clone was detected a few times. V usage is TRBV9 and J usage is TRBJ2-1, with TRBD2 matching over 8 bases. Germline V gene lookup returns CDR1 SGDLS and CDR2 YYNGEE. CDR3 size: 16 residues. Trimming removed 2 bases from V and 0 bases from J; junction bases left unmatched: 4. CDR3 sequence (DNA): TGTGCCAGCAGCGTTATGGCGGGGGGCTCCTACAATGAGCAGTTCTTC. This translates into CASSVMAGGSYNEQFF.

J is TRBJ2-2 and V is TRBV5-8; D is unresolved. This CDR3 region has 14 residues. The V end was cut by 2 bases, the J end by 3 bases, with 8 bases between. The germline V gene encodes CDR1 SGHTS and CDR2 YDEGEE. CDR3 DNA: TGTGCCAGCAGCTTTTCGGGTCACACCGGGGAGCTGTTTTTT. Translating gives CASSFSGHTGELFF.

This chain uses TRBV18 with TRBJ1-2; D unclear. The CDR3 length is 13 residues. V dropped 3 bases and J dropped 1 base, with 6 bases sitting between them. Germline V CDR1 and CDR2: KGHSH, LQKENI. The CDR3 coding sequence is TGTGCCAGCTCACCCGACGGTAACTATGGCTACACCTTC. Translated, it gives CASSPDGNYGYTF.

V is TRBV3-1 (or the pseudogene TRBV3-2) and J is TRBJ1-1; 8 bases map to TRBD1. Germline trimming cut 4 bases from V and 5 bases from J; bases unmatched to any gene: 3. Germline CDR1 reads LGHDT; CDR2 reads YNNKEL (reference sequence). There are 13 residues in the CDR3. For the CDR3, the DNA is TGTGCCAGCAGCCCCCGGACAGGGACTGAAGCTTTCTTT. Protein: CASSPRTGTEAFF.

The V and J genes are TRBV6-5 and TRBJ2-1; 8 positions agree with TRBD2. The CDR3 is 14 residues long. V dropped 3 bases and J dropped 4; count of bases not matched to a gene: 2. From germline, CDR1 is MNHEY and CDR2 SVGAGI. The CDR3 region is CASSYSGTYNEQFF. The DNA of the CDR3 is TGTGCCAGCAGTTATAGCGGGACTTACAATGAGCAGTTCTTC.

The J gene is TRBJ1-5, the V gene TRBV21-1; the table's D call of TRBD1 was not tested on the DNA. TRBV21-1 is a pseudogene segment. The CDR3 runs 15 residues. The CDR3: CASSREGDSNQPQHF. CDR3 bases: TGTGCCAGCAGCAGAGAGGGGGACAGCAATCAGCCCCAGCATTTT.

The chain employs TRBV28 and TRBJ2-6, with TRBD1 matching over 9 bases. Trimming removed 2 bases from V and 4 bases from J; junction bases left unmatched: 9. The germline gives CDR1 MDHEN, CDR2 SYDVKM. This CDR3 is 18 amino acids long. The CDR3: CASSLRPGTGPGANVLTF. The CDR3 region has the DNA TGTGCCAGCAGTTTACGTCCCGGGACAGGGCCCGGGGCCAACGTCCTGACTTTC. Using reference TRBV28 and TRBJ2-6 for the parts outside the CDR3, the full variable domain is DVKVTQSSRYLVKRTGEKVFLECVQDMDHENMFWYRQDPGLGLRLIYFSYDVKMKEKGDIPEGYSVSREKKERFSLILESASTNQTSMYLCASSLRPGTGPGANVLTFGAGSRLTVL.

The CDR3 DNA sequence: TGTGCCAGCAGCGCAAACGGACAGGGCAGGGGATATGGCTACACCTTC. This gives the protein CASSANGQGRGYGYTF. The V gene is TRBV7-3, the J gene TRBJ1-2, with 8 bases that match TRBD1. V trimming: 5 bases; J trimming: 5 bases; junction bases outside the gene matches: 13. The CDR3 has 16 amino acids. The germline gives CDR1 SGHTA, CDR2 FQGTGA.

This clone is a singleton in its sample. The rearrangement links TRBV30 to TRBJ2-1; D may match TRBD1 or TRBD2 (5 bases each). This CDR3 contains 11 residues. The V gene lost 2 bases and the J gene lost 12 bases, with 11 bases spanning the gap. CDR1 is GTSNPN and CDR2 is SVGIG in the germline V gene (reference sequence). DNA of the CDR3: TGTGCCTGGAGTACGGGGACCTCGCAGTTCTTC. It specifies CAWSTGTSQFF.

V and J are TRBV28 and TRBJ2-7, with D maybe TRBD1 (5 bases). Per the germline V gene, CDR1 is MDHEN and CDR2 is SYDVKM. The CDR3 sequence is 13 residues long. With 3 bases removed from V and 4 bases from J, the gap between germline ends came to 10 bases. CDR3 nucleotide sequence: TGTGCCAGCAGTTTTCACAGGAGATACGAGCAGTACTTC. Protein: CASSFHRRYEQYF.

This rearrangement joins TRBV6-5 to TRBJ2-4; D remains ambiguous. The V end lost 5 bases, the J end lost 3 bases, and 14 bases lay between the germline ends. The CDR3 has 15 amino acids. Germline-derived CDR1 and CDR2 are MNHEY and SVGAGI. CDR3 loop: CASSPDTRGKNIQYF. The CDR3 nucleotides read TGTGCCAGCAGTCCCGACACCAGAGGCAAAAACATTCAGTACTTC.

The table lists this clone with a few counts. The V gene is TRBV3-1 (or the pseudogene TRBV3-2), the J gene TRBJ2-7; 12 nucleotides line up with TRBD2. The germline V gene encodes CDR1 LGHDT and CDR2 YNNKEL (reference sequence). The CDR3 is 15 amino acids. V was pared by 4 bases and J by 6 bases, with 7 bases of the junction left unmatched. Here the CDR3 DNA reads TGTGCCAGCAGCCTTACGGGACTAGCGGGCACCGAGCAGTACTTC. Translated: CASSLTGLAGTEQYF.

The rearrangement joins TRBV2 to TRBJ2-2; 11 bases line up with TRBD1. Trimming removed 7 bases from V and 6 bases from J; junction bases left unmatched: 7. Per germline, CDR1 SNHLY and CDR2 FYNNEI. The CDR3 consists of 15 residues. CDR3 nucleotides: TGTGCCAGCAACCTTGGGACAGGGGGGCCCGGGGAGCTGTTTTTT. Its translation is CASNLGTGGPGELFF.